This T cell receptor beta chain was profiled in a study of shared clonotypes between healthy human individuals. CD45RA+ naive and CD45RA-negative memory subsets were separated from CD4+ cells. Study-wide results and caveats: The naive CD4 repertoires of several donors were compared, and around 5% of clonotypes were shared. Rarefaction analysis demonstrated incomplete sorted-subset sequencing notwithstanding large depth.

This clone was detected only a few times. Its specificity is not known. Using immunoSEQ multiplex PCR, the repertoire was profiled, and TCRdb retains in-frame clones only, with some absent. There are approximately 720,000 clones in the sample; roughly 70% occur only once, and under 2% lies in the top ten. The V gene lost 6 bases and the J gene lost 6 bases, with 18 bases spanning the gap. The V gene's germline CDR1 is MNHEY and CDR2 SMNVEV (reference sequence). This CDR3 contains 14 residues. The sequencing input was memory CD4+ T cells sorted from blood. As to subset: CD45RA-negative fraction. The V call is TRBV27, the J call TRBJ2-7; D is perhaps TRBD1 (6 bases). This clonotype was obtained from a woman aged 25 to 39 in good health. The DNA for the CDR3 is TGTGCCAGCAGCCGGGACATCTCCGGTAGCGAGCAGTACTTC. Amino acid sequence: CASSRDISGSEQYF.